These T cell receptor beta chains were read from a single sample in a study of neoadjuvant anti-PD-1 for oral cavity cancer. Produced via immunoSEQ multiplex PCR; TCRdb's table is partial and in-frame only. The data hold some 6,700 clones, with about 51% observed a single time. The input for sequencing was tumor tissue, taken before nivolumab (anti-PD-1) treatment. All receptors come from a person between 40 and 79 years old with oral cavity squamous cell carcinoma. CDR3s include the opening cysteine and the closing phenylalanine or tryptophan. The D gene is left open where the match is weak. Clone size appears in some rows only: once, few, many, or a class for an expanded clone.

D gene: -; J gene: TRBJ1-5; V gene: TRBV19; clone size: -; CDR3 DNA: TGTGCCAGTAGTATTCGCGGGCAGCCCCAGCATTTT; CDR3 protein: CASSIRGQPQHF
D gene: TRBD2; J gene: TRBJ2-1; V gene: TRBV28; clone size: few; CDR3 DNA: TGTGCCAGCAGTTCCGCCTGGCGGGGGGGCGAAAATGAGCAGTTCTTC; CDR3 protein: CASSSAWRGGENEQFF
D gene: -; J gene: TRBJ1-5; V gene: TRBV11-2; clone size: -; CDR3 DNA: TGTGCCAGCAGCCGCACAGGCGGGGGCCTACAGCCCCAGCATTTT; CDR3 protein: CASSRTGGGLQPQHF
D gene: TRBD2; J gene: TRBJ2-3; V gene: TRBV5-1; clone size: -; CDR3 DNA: TGCGCCAGCAGCTTGCAGCGGGGGGCCCGCAATACGCAGTATTTT; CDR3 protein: CASSLQRGARNTQYF
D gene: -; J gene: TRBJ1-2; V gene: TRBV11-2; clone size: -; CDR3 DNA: TGTGCCAGCAGCTTCGACCGACTTTTACCCGGCTATGGCTACACCTTC; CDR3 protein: CASSFDRLLPGYGYTF
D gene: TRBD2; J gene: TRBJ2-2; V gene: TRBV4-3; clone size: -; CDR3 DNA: TGCGCCAGCAGCCAAGAACCTCGACTAGCGGGGGACCTCGCGAACACCGGGGAGCTGTTTTTT; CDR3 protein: CASSQEPRLAGDLANTGELFF
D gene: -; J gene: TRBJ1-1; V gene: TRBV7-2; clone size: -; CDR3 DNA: TGTGCCAGCAGCCAAGGCCAATTGTTAGTGAACACTGAAGCTTTCTTT; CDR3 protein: CASSQGQLLVNTEAFF
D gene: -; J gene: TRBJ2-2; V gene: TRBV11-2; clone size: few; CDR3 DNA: TGTGCCAGCAGCATGAACACCGGGGAGCTGTTTTTT; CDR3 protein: CASSMNTGELFF
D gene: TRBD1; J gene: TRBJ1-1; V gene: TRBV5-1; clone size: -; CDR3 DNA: TGCGCCAGCAGCTTGGGATCCCCGGGACAGGGGAATGAAGCTTTCTTT; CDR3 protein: CASSLGSPGQGNEAFF
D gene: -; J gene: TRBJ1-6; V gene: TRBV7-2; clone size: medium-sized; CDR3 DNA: TGTGCCAGCAGCCCGGGGGGGGTCGCGGCACCCCTCCACTTT; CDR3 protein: CASSPGGVAAPLHF
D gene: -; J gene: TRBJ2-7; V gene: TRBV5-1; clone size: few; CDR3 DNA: TGCGCCAGCAGCTTTTCAGACGGCAGAATTCCCGAGCAGTACTTC; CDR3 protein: CASSFSDGRIPEQYF
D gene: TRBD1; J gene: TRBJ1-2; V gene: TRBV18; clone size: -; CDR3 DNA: TGTGCCAGCTCACCTTCCGGGGACAGAGATTATGGCTACACCTTC; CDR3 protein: CASSPSGDRDYGYTF
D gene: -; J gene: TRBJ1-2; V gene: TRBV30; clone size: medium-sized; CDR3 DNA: TGTGCCCGCCAAATTTCCGGGGACCCGAAGGGCTACACCTTC; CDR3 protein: CARQISGDPKGYTF
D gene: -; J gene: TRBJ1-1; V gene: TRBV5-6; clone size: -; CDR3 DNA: TGTGCCAGCAGCTTTGGCCGGGCTGAAGCTTTCTTT; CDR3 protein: CASSFGRAEAFF
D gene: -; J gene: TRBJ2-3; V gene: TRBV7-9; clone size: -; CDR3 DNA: TGTGCCAGCAGCCTGACAGTGGAGGGCACAGATACGCAGTATTTT; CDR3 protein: CASSLTVEGTDTQYF
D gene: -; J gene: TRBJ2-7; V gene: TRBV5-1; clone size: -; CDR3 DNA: TGCGCCAGCAGCTTGGCAGGAATAAGTGGGTCCTACGAGCAGTACTTC; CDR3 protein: CASSLAGISGSYEQYF
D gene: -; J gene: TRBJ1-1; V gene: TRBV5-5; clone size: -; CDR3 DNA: TGTGCCAGCAGCACAGGACTTTCGAACACTGAAGCTTTCTTT; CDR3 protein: CASSTGLSNTEAFF
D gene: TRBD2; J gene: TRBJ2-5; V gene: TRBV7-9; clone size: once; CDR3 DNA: TGTGCCAGCCGGAAAGCGGGGGGTCGGGTCCAAGAGACCCAGTACTTC; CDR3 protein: CASRKAGGRVQETQYF
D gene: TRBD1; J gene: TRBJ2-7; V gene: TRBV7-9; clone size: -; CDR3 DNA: TGTGCCAGCAGCCAGGGGACAGGTTTCTCCTACGAGCAGTACTTC; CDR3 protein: CASSQGTGFSYEQYF
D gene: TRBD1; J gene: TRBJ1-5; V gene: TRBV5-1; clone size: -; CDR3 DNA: TGCGCCAGCAGCTTGGCAGGGGGCCTCAATCAGCCCCAGCATTTT; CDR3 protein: CASSLAGGLNQPQHF
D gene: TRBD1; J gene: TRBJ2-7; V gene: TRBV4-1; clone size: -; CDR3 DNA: TGCGCCAGCAGCCAAGTTGATGCAGGGGGCTACGAGCAGTACTTC; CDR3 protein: CASSQVDAGGYEQYF
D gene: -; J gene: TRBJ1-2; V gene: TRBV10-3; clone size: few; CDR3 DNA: TGTGCCATCAGTGGTTACGAGGCCGCGGTCTATGGCTACACCTTC; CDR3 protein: CAISGYEAAVYGYTF
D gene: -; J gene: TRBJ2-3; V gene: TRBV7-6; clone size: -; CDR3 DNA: TGTGCCAGCAGCTCGACGATTTTGGATACGCAGTATTTT; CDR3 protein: CASSSTILDTQYF
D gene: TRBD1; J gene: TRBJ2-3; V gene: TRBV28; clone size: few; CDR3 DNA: TGTGCCATCAGGACAGGGCTCAGCACAGATACGCAGTATTTT; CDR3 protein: CAIRTGLSTDTQYF
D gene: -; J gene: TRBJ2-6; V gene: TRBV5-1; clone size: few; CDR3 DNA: TGCGCCAGCAGTAAGGGGGAGGGGTCTGGGGCCAACGTCCTGACTTTC; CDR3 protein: CASSKGEGSGANVLTF
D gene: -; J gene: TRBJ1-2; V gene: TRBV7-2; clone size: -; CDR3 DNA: TGTGCCAGCAGCCGACAGGCCACTAACTATGGCTACACCTTC; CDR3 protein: CASSRQATNYGYTF
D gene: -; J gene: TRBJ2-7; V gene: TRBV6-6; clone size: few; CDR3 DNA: TGTGCCAGCAGTTTAGGTTACGAGCAGTACTTC; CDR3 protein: CASSLGYEQYF
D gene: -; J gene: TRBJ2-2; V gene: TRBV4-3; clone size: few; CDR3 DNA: TGCGCCAGCAGCCAAGGAGGGCACACCGCGAACACCGGGGAGCTGTTTTTT; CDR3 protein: CASSQGGHTANTGELFF
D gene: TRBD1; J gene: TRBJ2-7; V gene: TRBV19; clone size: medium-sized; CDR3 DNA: TGTGCCAGTAGTCCACAGGGGGCGCTGGTCTACGAGCAGTACTTC; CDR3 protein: CASSPQGALVYEQYF
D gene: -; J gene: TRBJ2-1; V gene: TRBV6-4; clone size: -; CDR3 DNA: TGTGCCAGCAGTGACTCTAGCGGCTCCTACAATGAGCAGTTCTTC; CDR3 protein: CASSDSSGSYNEQFF
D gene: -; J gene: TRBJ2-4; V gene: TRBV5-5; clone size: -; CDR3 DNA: TGTGCCAGCAGCTTGAGAGTGGGTGCGGGGGCCAAAAACATTCAGTACTTC; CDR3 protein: CASSLRVGAGAKNIQYF
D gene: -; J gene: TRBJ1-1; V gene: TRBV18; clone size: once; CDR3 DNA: TGTGCCAGCTCACCTGTGAGTATGAACACTGAAGCTTTCTTT; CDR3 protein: CASSPVSMNTEAFF
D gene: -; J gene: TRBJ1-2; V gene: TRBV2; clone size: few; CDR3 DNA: TGTGCCAGCAGAACCGGGCTAGGGGCTAACTACGGCTACACCTTC; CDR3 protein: CASRTGLGANYGYTF
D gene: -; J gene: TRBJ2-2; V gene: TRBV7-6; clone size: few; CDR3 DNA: TGTGCCAGCAGCCCTCGGACGGGCCAGGGCGGGGAGCTGTTTTTT; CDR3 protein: CASSPRTGQGGELFF
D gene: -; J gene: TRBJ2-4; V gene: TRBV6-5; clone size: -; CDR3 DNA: TGTGCCAGCAGCCGTGACCCAGCAGCCAAAAACATTCAGTACTTC; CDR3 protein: CASSRDPAAKNIQYF
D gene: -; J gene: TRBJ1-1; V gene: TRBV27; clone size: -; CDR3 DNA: TGTGCCAGCAGTGTTGACAGGAACACTGAAGCTTTCTTT; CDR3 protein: CASSVDRNTEAFF
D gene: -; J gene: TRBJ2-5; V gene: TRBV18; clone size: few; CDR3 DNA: TGTGCCAGCTCACCACTCGCCGGAGACCAAGAGACCCAGTACTTC; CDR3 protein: CASSPLAGDQETQYF
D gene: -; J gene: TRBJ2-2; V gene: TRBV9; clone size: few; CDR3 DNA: TGTGCCAGCAGCCTGCGGACAGCGAACACCGGGGAGCTGTTTTTT; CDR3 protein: CASSLRTANTGELFF
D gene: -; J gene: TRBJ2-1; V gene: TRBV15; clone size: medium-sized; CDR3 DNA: TGTGCCACCAGCAGAGAATCCAGGAATGAGCAGTTCTTC; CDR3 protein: CATSRESRNEQFF
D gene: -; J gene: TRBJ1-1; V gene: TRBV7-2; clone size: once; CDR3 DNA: TGTGCCAGCAGCTTAAGTAGGAACACTGAAGCTTTCTTT; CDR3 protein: CASSLSRNTEAFF
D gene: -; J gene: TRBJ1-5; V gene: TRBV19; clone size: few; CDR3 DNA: TGTGCCAGTAGTATGCGCGGGGGGAATCAGCCCCAGCATTTT; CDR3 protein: CASSMRGGNQPQHF
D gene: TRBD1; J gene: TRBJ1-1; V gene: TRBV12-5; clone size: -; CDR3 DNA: TGTGCTAGTGGTTTGGTACAGGGGATGGTATATATGAACACTGAAGCTTTCTTT; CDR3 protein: CASGLVQGMVYMNTEAFF
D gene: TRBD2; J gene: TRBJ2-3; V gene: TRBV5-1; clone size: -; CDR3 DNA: TGCGCCAGCAGCTTGGGTGTTCATACTAGCGCTATAGGGGATACGCAGTATTTT; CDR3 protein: CASSLGVHTSAIGDTQYF
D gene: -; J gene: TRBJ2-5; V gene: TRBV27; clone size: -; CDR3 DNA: TGTGCCAGCAGTTTCTCCGGCAGCCAAGAGACCCAGTACTTC; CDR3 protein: CASSFSGSQETQYF